The present T cell receptor beta chain was sequenced within a study of technical replicates of blood from a handful of donors. Germline V gene sequence: CDR1 LNHNV, CDR2 YYDKDF (reference sequence). The CDR3 has 15 residues. V gave up 3 bases and J gave up 3 bases, with 14 bases separating them. The data were produced by immunoSEQ multiplex PCR, yet TCRdb's version contains in-frame clones alone and is incomplete. This table has around 93,000 clones, roughly 95% appearing once. What was sequenced was T cells isolated from PBMCs. This rearrangement joins TRBV15 to TRBJ2-5; perhaps TRBD1 as D (6 bases). This TCR came from a human donor in good health. For the CDR3, the DNA is TGTGCCACCAGCAGTCTTACAGGGACCAAAGAGACCCAGTACTTC. Translation: CATSSLTGTKETQYF.